This T cell receptor (beta chain) was observed in a study of radiotherapy plus CTLA-4 blockade in lung cancer. This clone came up a few times. Its target is not known. General study points: Clones of tumor-derived TCRs expanded in blood after radiotherapy plus ipilimumab. Reported findings show early blood T cell clone dynamics, with interferon-beta, best predicted response.

Sequenced by immunoSEQ multiplex PCR; TCRdb stores in-frame clones only, minus some. The sample carries some 90,000 clones, around four fifths recorded once. This CDR3 has 12 amino acids. The V and J ends lost 0 bases and 5 bases respectively, with 3 bases between them. Germline CDR1 LNHDA, CDR2 SQIVND (reference sequence). The study treated chemo-refractory metastatic non-small-cell lung cancer patients with focal radiation plus ipilimumab CTLA-4 blockade. The clonotype originates from a human donor with non-small cell lung cancer who had stable disease on radiotherapy plus ipilimumab. The chain has TRBV19 and TRBJ2-3; D not certain. Sequenced here: peripheral blood, sampled from a patient treated with radiotherapy plus ipilimumab. The CDR3 reads CASSIDVDTQYF. The CDR3, as DNA: TGTGCCAGTAGTATAGATGTAGATACGCAGTATTTT.